One and the same sample provided the 18 T cell receptor beta chains below, sequenced in a study of blood T cell repertoires in COVID-19. Using immunoSEQ multiplex PCR, the repertoire was profiled, and TCRdb retains in-frame clones only, with some absent. Found here are 150,000 to 200,000 clones, 75% to 85% of them singletons; the top ten hold around 6%. Sequenced input: peripheral blood. The receptors come from a woman aged 40 to 50 with COVID-19, enrolled during active disease.

Note on this clone: This CDR3 is also generated by other DNA sequences in the sample. This chain uses TRBV9 with TRBJ2-1; 8 nucleotides align to TRBD2. The junction had 3 bases not matched to a gene; V was cut back by 0 bases and J by 4 bases. This CDR3 is 15 amino acids long. Germline V gives CDR1 SGDLS, CDR2 YYNGEE. The DNA of the CDR3 is TGTGCCAGCAGCGTAGTAGGCGGGGGGTACAATGAGCAGTTCTTC. Translating gives CASSVVGGGYNEQFF.

The chain carries TRBV19 and TRBJ2-7; 11 bases match TRBD2. CDR1 is LNHDA and CDR2 is SQIVND in the germline V gene (reference sequence). This CDR3 region has 14 residues. V lost 5 bases to trimming and J lost 6 bases; unmatched junction nucleotides: 6. This CDR3 is CASSSRTSGREQYF. The CDR3 DNA sequence: TGTGCCAGTAGTTCGAGGACTAGCGGGCGCGAGCAGTACTTC.

The V call is TRBV7-9, the J call TRBJ2-5; possibly TRBD2 for D (7 bases). The germline gives CDR1 SEHNR, CDR2 FQNEAQ (reference sequence). With 5 bases removed from V and 5 bases from J, the gap between germline ends came to 18 bases. The CDR3 extends over 15 amino acids. CDR3 region: CASSQNGGPTETQYF. The CDR3 coding sequence is TGTGCCAGCAGCCAAAACGGGGGGCCTACCGAGACCCAGTACTTC.

This clone has a handful of counts. The V gene is TRBV7-2, the J gene TRBJ2-1; D is uncertain. The CDR3 length is 15 residues. Germline CDR1 is SGHTA and CDR2 is FQGNSA. The germline V and J ends were trimmed by 5 bases and 0 bases, with 11 bases remaining between them. As DNA, the CDR3 is TGTGCCAGCAGCCCCACCCTCAGCTCCTACAATGAGCAGTTCTTC. It yields the protein CASSPTLSSYNEQFF. Full variable domain (outside the CDR3, taken from reference TRBV7-2 and TRBJ2-1): GAGVSQSPSNKVTEKGKDVELRCDPISGHTALYWYRQSLGQGLEFLIYFQGNSAPDKSGLPSDRFSAERTGGSVSTLTIQRTQQEDSAVYLCASSPTLSSYNEQFFGPGTRLTVL.

The chain has TRBV6-5 and TRBJ1-5; D unresolved. The V end was cut by 5 bases, the J end by 7 bases, with 12 bases between. Germline V CDR1 and CDR2: MNHEY, SVGAGI. The CDR3 length is 13 residues. The chain's CDR3 is CASSKVGGQPQHF. The CDR3 DNA sequence: TGTGCCAGCAGTAAGGTAGGAGGGCAGCCCCAGCATTTT.

The gene calls are TRBV11-2 and TRBJ2-1, with a weak D call TRBD2 (5 bases). This CDR3 is built from 14 residues. Trimming pared 8 bases from V and 1 base from J, leaving 12 bases between. Germline V gene lookup returns CDR1 SGHAT and CDR2 FQNNGV. The CDR3 DNA reads TGTGCCAGCGCCTCAGGACTGTCCTACAATGAGCAGTTCTTC. It codes for CASASGLSYNEQFF.

This chain links TRBV28 with TRBJ1-5, with D possibly TRBD1 on 6 matching bases. Germline V gene lookup returns CDR1 MDHEN and CDR2 SYDVKM. V was pared by 6 bases and J by 7 bases, with 22 bases between. There are 16 residues in the CDR3. Written as DNA, the CDR3 is TGTGCCAGCAGCCCGAACCTGAGGGGGTCGGGGCAGCCCCAGCATTTT. Translating gives CASSPNLRGSGQPQHF.

CDR3: CASSRGISYEQYF. The CDR3, as DNA: TGTGCCAGCAGCCGCGGGATCTCCTACGAGCAGTACTTC. The gene calls are TRBV2 and TRBJ2-7; D is possibly TRBD2 (6 bases). The germline V gene encodes CDR1 SNHLY and CDR2 FYNNEI. This CDR3 is built from 13 residues. The V end lost 6 bases, the J end lost 0 bases, and 9 bases lay between the germline ends. The variable domain in full, with the rest retrieved from reference TRBV2 and TRBJ2-7, is EPEVTQTPSHQVTQMGQEVILRCVPISNHLYFYWYRQILGQKVEFLVSFYNNEISEKSEIFDDQFSVERPDGSNFTLKIRSTKLEDSAMYFCASSRGISYEQYFGPGTRLTVT.

The rearrangement links TRBV6-6 to TRBJ1-2; 10 bases match TRBD1. The CDR3 sequence is 16 residues long. The V gene's germline CDR1 is MNHNY and CDR2 SVGAGI (reference sequence). Trimming cost V 5 bases and J 3 bases; bases outside gene matches: 9. CDR3 region: CASSRDTGTGDYGYTF. CDR3 in DNA: TGTGCCAGCAGTCGAGATACCGGGACAGGGGACTATGGCTACACCTTC.

This clone was seen once. Here the CDR3 DNA reads TGTGCCAGCAGTGGGGGCTTAAGTGAAAAACTGTTTTTT. Its protein product is CASSGGLSEKLFF. This chain links TRBV5-5 with TRBJ1-4, with D possibly being TRBD1 (6 bases). The CDR3 spans 13 residues. Trimming left V 5 bases short and J 7 bases short, with 12 bases between. Germline CDR1 and CDR2: SGHKS and YYEKEE (reference sequence).

The chain carries TRBV5-4 and TRBJ2-7, with 7 bases identical to TRBD1. The CDR3 runs 15 residues. With 0 bases clipped from V and 1 base from J, the junction kept 4 bases outside the gene matches. Germline V lookup: CDR1 SGHNT, CDR2 YYREEE (reference sequence). The CDR3 sequence: CASSLGGQASYEQYF. In DNA form, the CDR3 reads TGTGCCAGCAGCTTGGGTGGACAGGCGTCCTACGAGCAGTACTTC.

The chain combines TRBV14 with TRBJ1-2; D is unresolved. The germline V gene has CDR1 SGHDN and CDR2 FVKESK. Trimming took 1 base from V and 8 from J, leaving 11 bases between them. There are 13 residues in the CDR3. Here the CDR3 reads CASSQGPLRGYTF. The CDR3 region has the DNA TGTGCCAGCAGCCAAGGCCCCCTGAGAGGCTACACCTTC.

This chain joins TRBV7-8 and TRBJ2-1, with 10 bases aligning to TRBD2. CDR1 is SGHVS, CDR2 FQNEAQ, per germline. Germline trimming cut 1 base from V and 10 bases from J; bases unmatched to any gene: 10. The CDR3 runs to 16 residues. The CDR3 nucleotides are TGTGCCAGCAGCTTAGGGGCTAGCGGGGGATTCGAAGAGCAGTTCTTC. As protein: CASSLGASGGFEEQFF. Using reference TRBV7-8 and TRBJ2-1 for the parts outside the CDR3, the full variable domain is GAGVSQSPRYKVAKRGQDVALRCDPISGHVSLFWYQQALGQGPEFLTYFQNEAQLDKSGLPSDRFFAERPEGSVSTLKIQRTQQEDSAVYLCASSLGASGGFEEQFFGPGTRLTVL.

CDR3 coding DNA: TGCGCCAGCAATCCGGGACAGGGGATTAATCAGCCCCAGCATTTT. Protein sequence: CASNPGQGINQPQHF. The chain is built from TRBV4-1 and TRBJ1-5; 10 bases map to TRBD1. The CDR3 extends over 15 amino acids. The V segment lost 7 bases and the J segment 4 bases; nucleotides outside the gene matches: 7. Germline assignment: CDR1 MGHRA and CDR2 YSYEKL.

The chain joins TRBV7-9 to TRBJ2-7, with 10 positions matching TRBD2. The CDR3 loop spans 15 amino acids. V lost 4 bases to trimming and J lost 1 base; unmatched junction nucleotides: 4. CDR1 SEHNR and CDR2 FQNEAQ come from the germline V gene (reference sequence). CDR3: CASSSSSGSSYEQYF. DNA for the CDR3: TGTGCCAGCAGCTCCTCTAGCGGGAGTTCCTACGAGCAGTACTTC. Together with reference TRBV7-9 and TRBJ2-7, the CDR3 gives the full variable domain: DTGVSQNPRHKITKRGQNVTFRCDPISEHNRLYWYRQTLGQGPEFLTYFQNEAQLEKSRLLSDRFSAERPKGSFSTLEIQRTEQGDSAMYLCASSSSSGSSYEQYFGPGTRLTVT.

The CDR3 reads CASSRDRLYEQYF. The CDR3 DNA is TGTGCCAGCAGCCGGGACAGGCTCTACGAGCAGTACTTC. The chain employs TRBV3-1 (or the pseudogene TRBV3-2) and TRBJ2-7, with 8 bases that match TRBD1. Per the germline V gene, CDR1 is LGHDT and CDR2 is YNNKEL (reference sequence). This CDR3 has 13 amino acids. The V and J ends lost 4 bases and 3 bases, in that order; junction bases with no gene match: 2.

This sequence joins TRBV6-2 or TRBV6-3 and TRBJ1-4; possible D gene TRBD1, 5 bases. CDR3 size: 17 residues. The V gene lost 2 bases and the J gene lost 0 bases, with 13 bases spanning the gap. Germline CDR1 reads MNHEY; CDR2 reads SVGEGT. CDR3 amino acids: CASSYRTPVATNEKLFF. CDR3 nucleotides: TGTGCCAGCAGTTACCGGACACCGGTTGCAACTAATGAAAAACTGTTTTTT.

The chain has TRBV6-5 and TRBJ2-4; 9 bases agree with TRBD1. Germline V gene sequence: CDR1 MNHEY, CDR2 SVGAGI. After removal of 5 bases from V and 8 bases from J, the junction contained 1 base not matched to a gene. The CDR3 loop spans 12 amino acids. CDR3 amino acids: CASSTGGYIQYF. CDR3 bases: TGTGCCAGCAGTACAGGGGGCTACATTCAGTACTTC.